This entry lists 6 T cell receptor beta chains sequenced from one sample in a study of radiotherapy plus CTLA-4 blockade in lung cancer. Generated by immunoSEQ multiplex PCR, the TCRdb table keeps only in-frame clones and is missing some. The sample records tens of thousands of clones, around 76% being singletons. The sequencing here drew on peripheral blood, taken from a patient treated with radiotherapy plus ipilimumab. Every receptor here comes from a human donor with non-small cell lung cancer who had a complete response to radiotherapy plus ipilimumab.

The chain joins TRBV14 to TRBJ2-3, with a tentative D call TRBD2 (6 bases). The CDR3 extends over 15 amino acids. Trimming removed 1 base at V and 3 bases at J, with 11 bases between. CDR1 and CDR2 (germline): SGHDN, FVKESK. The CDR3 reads CASSQGDSLTDTQYF. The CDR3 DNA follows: TGTGCCAGCAGCCAAGGGGACTCCTTGACAGATACGCAGTATTTT.

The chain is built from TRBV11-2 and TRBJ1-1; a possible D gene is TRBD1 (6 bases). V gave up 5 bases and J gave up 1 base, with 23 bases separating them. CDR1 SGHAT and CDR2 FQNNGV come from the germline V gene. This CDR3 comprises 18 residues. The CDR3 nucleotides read TGTGCCAGCAGCCACGCGTTTCCTACAGGGCAGGGGAACACTGAAGCTTTCTTT. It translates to CASSHAFPTGQGNTEAFF. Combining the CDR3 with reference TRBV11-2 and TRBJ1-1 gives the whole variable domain EAGVAQSPRYKIIEKRQSVAFWCNPISGHATLYWYQQILGQGPKLLIQFQNNGVVDDSQLPKDRFSAERLKGVDSTLKIQPAKLEDSAVYLCASSHAFPTGQGNTEAFFGQGTRLTVV.

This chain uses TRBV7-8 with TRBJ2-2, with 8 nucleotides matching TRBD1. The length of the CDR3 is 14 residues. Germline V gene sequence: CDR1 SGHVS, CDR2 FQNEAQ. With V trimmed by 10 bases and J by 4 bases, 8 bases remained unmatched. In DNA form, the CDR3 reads TGTGCCACCAGGGACAGGTCTACCACCGGGGAGCTGTTTTTT. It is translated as CATRDRSTTGELFF.

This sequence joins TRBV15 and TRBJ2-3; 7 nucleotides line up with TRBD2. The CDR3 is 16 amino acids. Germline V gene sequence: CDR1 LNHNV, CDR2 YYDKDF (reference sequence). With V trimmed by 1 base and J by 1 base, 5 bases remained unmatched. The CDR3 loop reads CATSRGGGRGTDTQYF. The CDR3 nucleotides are TGTGCCACCAGCAGAGGAGGCGGGAGAGGCACAGATACGCAGTATTTT.

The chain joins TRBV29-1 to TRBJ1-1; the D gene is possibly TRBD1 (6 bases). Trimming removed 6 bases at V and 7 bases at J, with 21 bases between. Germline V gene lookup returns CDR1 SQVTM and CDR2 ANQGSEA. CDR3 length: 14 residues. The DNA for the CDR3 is TGCAGCGTCCATTCTACCTCGACAGGACGTGAAGCTTTCTTT. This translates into CSVHSTSTGREAFF.

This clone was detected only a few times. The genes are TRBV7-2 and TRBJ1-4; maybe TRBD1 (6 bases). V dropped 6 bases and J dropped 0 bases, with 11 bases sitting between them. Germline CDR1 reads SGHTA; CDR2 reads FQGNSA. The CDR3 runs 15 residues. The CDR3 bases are TGTGCCAGCAGTACTAACAGGGCAACTAATGAAAAACTGTTTTTT. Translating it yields CASSTNRATNEKLFF.